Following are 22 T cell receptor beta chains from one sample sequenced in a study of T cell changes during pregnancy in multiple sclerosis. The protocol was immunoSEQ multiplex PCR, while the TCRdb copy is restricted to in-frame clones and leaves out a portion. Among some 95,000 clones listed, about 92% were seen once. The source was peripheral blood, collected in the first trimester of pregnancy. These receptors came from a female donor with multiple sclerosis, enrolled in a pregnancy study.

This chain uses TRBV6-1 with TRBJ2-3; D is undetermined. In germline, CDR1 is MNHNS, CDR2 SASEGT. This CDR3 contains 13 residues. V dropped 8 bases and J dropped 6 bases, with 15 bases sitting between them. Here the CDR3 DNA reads TGTGCCAGCGATAAGTCGGCGGAGGATACGCAGTATTTT. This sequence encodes CASDKSAEDTQYF.

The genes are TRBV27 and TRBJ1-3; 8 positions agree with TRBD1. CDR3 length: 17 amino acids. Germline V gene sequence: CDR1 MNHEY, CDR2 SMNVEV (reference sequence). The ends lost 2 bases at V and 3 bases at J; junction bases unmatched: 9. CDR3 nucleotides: TGTGCCAGCAGTTTAAAGGACAGGGTTCACCGTGGAAACACCATATATTTT. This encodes CASSLKDRVHRGNTIYF.

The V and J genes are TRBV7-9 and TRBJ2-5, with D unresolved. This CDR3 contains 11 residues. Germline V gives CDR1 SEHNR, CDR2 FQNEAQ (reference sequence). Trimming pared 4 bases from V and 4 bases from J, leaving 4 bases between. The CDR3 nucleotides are TGTGCCAGCAGCTCCGGAGAGACCCAGTACTTC. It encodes CASSSGETQYF.

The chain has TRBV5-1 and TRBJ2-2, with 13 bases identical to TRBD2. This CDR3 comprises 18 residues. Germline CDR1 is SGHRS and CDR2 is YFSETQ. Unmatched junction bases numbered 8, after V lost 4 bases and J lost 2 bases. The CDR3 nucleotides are TGCGCCAGCAGCCCACGGACTAGCGGGGGACCTAACACCGGGGAGCTGTTTTTT. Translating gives CASSPRTSGGPNTGELFF. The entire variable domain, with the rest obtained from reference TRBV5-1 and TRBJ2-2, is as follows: KAGVTQTPRYLIKTRGQQVTLSCSPISGHRSVSWYQQTPGQGLQFLFEYFSETQRNKGNFPGRFSGRQFSNSRSEMNVSTLELGDSALYLCASSPRTSGGPNTGELFFGEGSRLTVL.

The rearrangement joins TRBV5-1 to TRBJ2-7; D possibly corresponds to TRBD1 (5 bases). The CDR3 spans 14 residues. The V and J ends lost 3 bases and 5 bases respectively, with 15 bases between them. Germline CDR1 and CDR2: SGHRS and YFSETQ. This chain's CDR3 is CASSYQGYPNEQYF. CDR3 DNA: TGCGCCAGCAGCTATCAGGGTTACCCCAACGAGCAGTACTTC.

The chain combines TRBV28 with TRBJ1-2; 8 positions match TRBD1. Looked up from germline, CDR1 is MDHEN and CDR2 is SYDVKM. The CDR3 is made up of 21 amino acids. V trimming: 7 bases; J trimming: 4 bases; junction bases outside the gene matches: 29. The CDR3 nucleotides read TGTGCCAGCACCCGACCTAGGTTAGTCCAGGGGGCGTATTTAACGGGCTATGGCTACACCTTC. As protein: CASTRPRLVQGAYLTGYGYTF.

The CDR3, as DNA: TGTGCCAGTCTCCCCCTCCAGGGAGGCGACGAGCAGTACTTC. Residues: CASLPLQGGDEQYF. The chain carries TRBV6-5 and TRBJ2-7; weak D call: TRBD2 (6 bases). The CDR3 loop spans 14 amino acids. V lost 9 bases and J lost 5, with 20 bases in between. Germline-derived CDR1 and CDR2 are MNHEY and SVGAGI.

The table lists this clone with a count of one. CDR3 nucleotide sequence: TGTGCCAGCAGCTCCCTTCCAATTAGCGGGACGTCCTACAATGAGCAGTTCTTC. Translating it yields CASSSLPISGTSYNEQFF. This chain links TRBV7-9 with TRBJ2-1; TRBD2 aligns across 8 bases. The CDR3 runs to 18 residues. Germline V gives CDR1 SEHNR, CDR2 FQNEAQ (reference sequence). Unmatched junction bases numbered 12, after V lost 4 bases and J lost 1 base.

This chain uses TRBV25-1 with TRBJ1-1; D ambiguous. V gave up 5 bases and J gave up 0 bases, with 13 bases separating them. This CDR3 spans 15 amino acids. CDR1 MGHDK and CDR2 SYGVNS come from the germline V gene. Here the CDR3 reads CASSLGGRLNTEAFF. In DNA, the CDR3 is TGTGCCAGCAGTCTCGGCGGGCGATTGAACACTGAAGCTTTCTTT.

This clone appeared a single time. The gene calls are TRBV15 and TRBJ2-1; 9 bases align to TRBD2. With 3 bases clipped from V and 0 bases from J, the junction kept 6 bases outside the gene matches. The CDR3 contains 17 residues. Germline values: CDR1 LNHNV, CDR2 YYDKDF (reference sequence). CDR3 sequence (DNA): TGTGCCACCAGCAGGTCCCTTAGCGGGAGCTCCTACAATGAGCAGTTCTTC. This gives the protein CATSRSLSGSSYNEQFF.

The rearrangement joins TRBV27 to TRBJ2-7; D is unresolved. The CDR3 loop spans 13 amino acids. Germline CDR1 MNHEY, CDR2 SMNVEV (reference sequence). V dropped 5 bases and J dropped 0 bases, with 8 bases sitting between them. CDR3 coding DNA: TGTGCCAGCAGTCCGTCTAGCTCCTACGAGCAGTACTTC. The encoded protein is CASSPSSSYEQYF.

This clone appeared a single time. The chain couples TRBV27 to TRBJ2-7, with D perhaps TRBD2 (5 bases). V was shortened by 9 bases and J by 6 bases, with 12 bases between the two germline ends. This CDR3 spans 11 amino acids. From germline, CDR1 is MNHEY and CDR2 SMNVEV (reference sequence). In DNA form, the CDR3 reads TGTGCCAGTCTAGAAGGGAGCGAGCAGTACTTC. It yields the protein CASLEGSEQYF.

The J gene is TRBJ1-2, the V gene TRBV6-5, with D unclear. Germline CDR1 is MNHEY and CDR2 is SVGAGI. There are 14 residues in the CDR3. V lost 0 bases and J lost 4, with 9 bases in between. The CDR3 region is CASSYSREPYGYTF. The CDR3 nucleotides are TGTGCCAGCAGTTACTCACGGGAACCCTATGGCTACACCTTC.

The CDR3 nucleotides read TGTGCCACCAGCAGGAACAGGGGTCAAGAGACCCAGTACTTC. It translates to CATSRNRGQETQYF. This chain uses TRBV15 with TRBJ2-5; 7 bases match TRBD1. J lost 2 bases, V lost 3 bases, and 3 bases had no gene match. The CDR3 spans 14 residues. Germline V gives CDR1 LNHNV, CDR2 YYDKDF (reference sequence). The full variable domain, its missing parts supplied by reference TRBV15 and TRBJ2-5, is DAMVIQNPRYQVTQFGKPVTLSCSQTLNHNVMYWYQQKSSQAPKLLFHYYDKDFNNEADTPDNFQSRRPNTSFCFLDIRSPGLGDTAMYLCATSRNRGQETQYFGPGTRLLVL.

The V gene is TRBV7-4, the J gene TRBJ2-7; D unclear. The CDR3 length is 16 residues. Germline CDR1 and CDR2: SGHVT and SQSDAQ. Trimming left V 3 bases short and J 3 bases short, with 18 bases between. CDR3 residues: CASSFVLTEIFYEQYF. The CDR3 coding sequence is TGTGCCAGCAGCTTCGTACTCACAGAGATATTCTACGAGCAGTACTTC.

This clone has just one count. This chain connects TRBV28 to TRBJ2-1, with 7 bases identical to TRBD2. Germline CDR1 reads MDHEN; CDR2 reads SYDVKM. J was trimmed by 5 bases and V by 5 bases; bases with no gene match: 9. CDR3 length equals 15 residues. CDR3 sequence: CASSTPGLTNNEQFF. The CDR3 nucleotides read TGTGCCAGCAGTACGCCGGGACTAACAAACAATGAGCAGTTCTTC.

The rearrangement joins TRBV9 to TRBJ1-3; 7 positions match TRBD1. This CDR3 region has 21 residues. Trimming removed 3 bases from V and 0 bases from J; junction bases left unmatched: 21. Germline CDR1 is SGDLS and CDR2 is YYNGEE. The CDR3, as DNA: TGTGCCAGCAGCGATAACAGGGGAGCAACACAACCACTCGTCTCTGGAAACACCATATATTTT. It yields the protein CASSDNRGATQPLVSGNTIYF.

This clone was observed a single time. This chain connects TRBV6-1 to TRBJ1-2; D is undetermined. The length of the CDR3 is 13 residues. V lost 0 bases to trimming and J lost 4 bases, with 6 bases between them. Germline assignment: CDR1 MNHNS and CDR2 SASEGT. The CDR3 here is CASSEAGPYGYTF. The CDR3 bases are TGTGCCAGCAGTGAAGCTGGGCCCTATGGCTACACCTTC.

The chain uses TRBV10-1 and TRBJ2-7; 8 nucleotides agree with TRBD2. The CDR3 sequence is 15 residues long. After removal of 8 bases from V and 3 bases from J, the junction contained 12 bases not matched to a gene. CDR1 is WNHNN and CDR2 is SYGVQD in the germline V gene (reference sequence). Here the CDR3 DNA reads TGCGCCAGCCCGCCAAAGGCGGGAGGTTGCTACGAGCAGTACTTC. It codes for CASPPKAGGCYEQYF.

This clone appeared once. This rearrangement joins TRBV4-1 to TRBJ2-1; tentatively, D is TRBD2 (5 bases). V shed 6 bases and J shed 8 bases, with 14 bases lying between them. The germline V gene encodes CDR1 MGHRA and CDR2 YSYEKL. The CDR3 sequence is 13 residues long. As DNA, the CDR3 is TGCGCCAGCAGTCGCCGGGATCTGGATGAGCAGTTCTTC. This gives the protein CASSRRDLDEQFF.

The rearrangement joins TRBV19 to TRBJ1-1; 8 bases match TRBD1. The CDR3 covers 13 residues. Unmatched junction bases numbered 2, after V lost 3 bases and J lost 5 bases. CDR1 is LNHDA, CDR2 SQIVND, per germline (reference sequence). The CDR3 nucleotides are TGTGCCAGTAGTATTACAGGGGGAACTGAAGCTTTCTTT. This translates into CASSITGGTEAFF.

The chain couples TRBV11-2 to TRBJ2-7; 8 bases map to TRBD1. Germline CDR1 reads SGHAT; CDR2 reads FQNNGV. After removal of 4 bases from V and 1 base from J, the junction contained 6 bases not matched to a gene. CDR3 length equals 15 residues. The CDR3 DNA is TGTGCCAGCAGCTCAGATAGGACAGGGTCCTACGAGCAGTACTTC. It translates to CASSSDRTGSYEQYF.